The T cell receptor (beta chain) described here comes from a study of T cells in Graves' hyperthyroidism and ophthalmopathy. Researchers took RNA transcripts and amplified the TCR beta CDR3 regions from them. HTBI primers were employed in a first-round RT-PCR of the TCR CDR3. TCRdb re-derived calls from the multiplex PCR reads in MiXCR, one entry per CDR3 protein. The repertoire holds over 90,000 distinct CDR3 sequences, approximately 50% seen once, with roughly 24% in the top ten. The CDR3 contains 13 residues. V gave up 4 bases and J gave up 5 bases; unmatched junction bases: 3. Germline V gives CDR1 SGHRS, CDR2 YFSETQ.

V gene TRBV5-1 combines with J gene TRBJ2-7; 10 bases map to TRBD2. The source is a middle-aged man with Graves' hyperthyroidism. The material sequenced was blood. The DNA for the CDR3 is TGCGCCAGCAGCCGGACTAGCGGACACGAGCAGTACTTC. It yields the protein CASSRTSGHEQYF.